The source of this T cell receptor (beta chain) is a study of blood T cell repertoires in COVID-19. Method: immunoSEQ multiplex PCR; TCRdb's copy keeps in-frame clones and lacks some. This sample has tens of thousands of clones, with roughly nine tenths found just once. This CDR3 region has 16 residues. J gave up 6 bases and V 4 bases, and 8 bases lay outside the gene matches. Germline V CDR1 and CDR2: SEHNR, FQNEAQ (reference sequence). The chain carries TRBV7-9 and TRBJ2-3, with 12 bases that match TRBD2. Sequenced material: peripheral blood. This TCR derives from a man in his fifties with acute or convalescent COVID-19. CDR3 protein: CASSSRTSGEFDTQYF. CDR3 in DNA: TGTGCCAGCAGCTCAAGGACTAGCGGGGAGTTTGATACGCAGTATTTT.